The 18 T cell receptor beta chains in this list originate from one sample, sequenced in a study of shared clonotypes between healthy human individuals. The naive CD8 population came from CD45RO-negative cells selected for CCR7, without terminally differentiated effector memory CD45RA+ cells. Assay used: immunoSEQ multiplex PCR; TCRdb lists only in-frame clones, some missing. This sample yields roughly 850,000 clones, of which about 97% are seen a single time; 0.2% to 0.25% belongs to the top ten. Sequenced material: naive CD8+ T cells sorted from blood. These receptors were collected from a man aged 30-40 years in good health.

This chain uses TRBV5-1 with TRBJ2-7, with D possibly matching TRBD2 (6 bases). The CDR3 loop spans 18 amino acids. The V end lost 4 bases, the J end lost 0 bases, and 23 bases lay between the germline ends. Germline CDR1 and CDR2: SGHRS and YFSETQ. The CDR3 spells CASSTDLARPESSYEQYF. As DNA, the CDR3 is TGCGCCAGCAGCACGGACCTAGCGAGGCCTGAAAGCTCCTACGAGCAGTACTTC.

The chain recombines TRBV5-6 with TRBJ2-7, with D maybe TRBD1 (6 bases). With 4 bases removed from V and 3 bases from J, the gap between germline ends came to 11 bases. Germline CDR1 SGHDT, CDR2 YYEEEE. CDR3 length equals 13 residues. The CDR3 region is CASSPTGHYEQYF. The CDR3 nucleotides are TGTGCCAGCAGCCCGACAGGCCACTACGAGCAGTACTTC.

In regard to this clone: This specimen includes other DNA sequences encoding the same CDR3. The chain has TRBV5-1 and TRBJ2-3; TRBD1 matches at 11 bases. The CDR3 has 15 residues. The trim removed 4 bases at V and 3 bases at J, leaving 4 bases unmatched. Looked up from germline, CDR1 is SGHRS and CDR2 is YFSETQ. The CDR3 reads CASSPGTGGTDTQYF. DNA of the CDR3: TGCGCCAGCAGCCCAGGGACAGGGGGTACAGATACGCAGTATTTT.

This clone appeared once. J is TRBJ2-7 and V is TRBV28, with 14 positions matching TRBD2. This CDR3 has 19 amino acids. CDR1 is MDHEN and CDR2 is SYDVKM in the germline V gene. V shed 6 bases and J 6 bases; nucleotides not matched to a gene: 19. CDR3 in amino acids: CASSPIWTSGRPPPLEQYF. For the CDR3, the DNA is TGTGCCAGCAGCCCCATTTGGACTAGCGGGAGGCCACCCCCTCTCGAGCAGTACTTC.

This sequence joins TRBV5-1 and TRBJ2-3, with D tentatively TRBD1 (5 bases). Germline assignment: CDR1 SGHRS and CDR2 YFSETQ. V lost 0 bases, J lost 0 bases, and 20 bases lay in between. The CDR3 loop spans 19 amino acids. DNA for the CDR3: TGCGCCAGCAGCTTGGACGCCCTAGGGCAGGGATTCAGCACAGATACGCAGTATTTT. Translating gives CASSLDALGQGFSTDTQYF.

J is TRBJ2-7 and V is TRBV7-9; D uncertain. Deletions cut 4 bases from V and 3 bases from J, with 13 bases between. There are 14 residues in the CDR3. Germline CDR1 is SEHNR and CDR2 is FQNEAQ (reference sequence). As DNA, the CDR3 is TGTGCCAGCAGCTCCCCGCACCCGGGCTACGAGCAGTACTTC. This codes for CASSSPHPGYEQYF.

This clone was counted a single time. The CDR3 protein is CASSRGTGERNEQFF. CDR3 DNA: TGTGCCAGCAGTCGAGGGACAGGGGAGCGCAATGAGCAGTTCTTC. The J gene is TRBJ2-1, the V gene TRBV6-1; 10 bases are shared with TRBD1. The junction had 7 bases not matched to a gene; V was cut back by 5 bases and J by 6 bases. CDR3 length: 15 amino acids. Germline V lookup: CDR1 MNHNS, CDR2 SASEGT.

The chain links TRBV28 to TRBJ1-2, with D maybe TRBD1 (5 bases). From germline, CDR1 is MDHEN and CDR2 SYDVKM. V gave up 3 bases and J gave up 2 bases, with 10 bases separating them. This CDR3 spans 14 amino acids. CDR3 region: CASSFRGINYGYTF. DNA of the CDR3: TGTGCCAGCAGTTTCCGGGGGATCAACTATGGCTACACCTTC.

The J gene is TRBJ1-1, the V gene TRBV4-1; a weak D match, TRBD1 (6 bases). There are 15 residues in the CDR3. V lost 0 bases, J lost 7 bases, and 15 bases lay in between. Germline loops: CDR1 MGHRA, CDR2 YSYEKL. The CDR3 sequence: CASSQDWGASDEAFF. CDR3 nucleotides: TGCGCCAGCAGCCAAGATTGGGGGGCATCGGATGAAGCTTTCTTT.

V usage is TRBV14 and J usage is TRBJ2-1, with 12 bases identical to TRBD2. Germline V CDR1 and CDR2: SGHDN, FVKESK. The CDR3 is made up of 18 amino acids. J gave up 10 bases and V 4 bases, and 17 bases lay outside the gene matches. CDR3 sequence reads: CASSPIRTSGTPRGEQFF. DNA for the CDR3: TGTGCCAGCAGCCCTATTAGGACTAGCGGGACCCCGAGAGGGGAGCAGTTCTTC.

This rearrangement joins TRBV9 to TRBJ2-3, with 7 bases lining up with TRBD2. CDR3 size: 16 residues. The V gene end was trimmed by 4 bases and the J gene end by 3 bases; junction bases not matched to a gene: 11. In germline, CDR1 is SGDLS, CDR2 YYNGEE. This CDR3 reads CASSQTPGLRTDTQYF. The CDR3 DNA is TGTGCCAGCAGCCAAACCCCGGGACTACGGACAGATACGCAGTATTTT.

This clone was found once. V usage is TRBV6-6 and J usage is TRBJ2-7; the D gene could be TRBD1 or TRBD2 (5 bases each). CDR3 length equals 13 residues. The V gene's germline CDR1 is MNHNY and CDR2 SVGAGI (reference sequence). V was pared by 4 bases and J by 5 bases, with 12 bases between. The CDR3 spells CASSSGPVDEQYF. The CDR3 region has the DNA TGTGCCAGCAGTTCGGGACCAGTGGACGAGCAGTACTTC.

The chain employs TRBV11-2 and TRBJ2-1; a weak D match, TRBD2 (6 bases). Germline CDR1 and CDR2: SGHAT and FQNNGV. V was clipped by 1 base and J by 6 bases, with 16 bases between them. This CDR3 has 16 amino acids. The CDR3 reads CASSLGWGLDANEQFF. In DNA, the CDR3 is TGTGCCAGCAGCTTAGGTTGGGGACTTGATGCCAATGAGCAGTTCTTC.

The chain joins TRBV27 to TRBJ2-1; tentatively, D is TRBD1 or TRBD2 (5 bases each). CDR1 is MNHEY and CDR2 is SMNVEV in the germline V gene (reference sequence). This CDR3 contains 14 residues. V dropped 8 bases and J dropped 2 bases, with 13 bases sitting between them. CDR3 in amino acids: CASLSRGPYNEQFF. CDR3 nucleotides: TGTGCCAGCCTCTCGAGGGGTCCCTACAATGAGCAGTTCTTC.

The gene calls are TRBV7-9 and TRBJ1-1; no clear D gene. Germline V gene data show CDR1 as SEHNR and CDR2 as FQNEAQ (reference sequence). The CDR3 extends over 13 amino acids. V lost 2 bases to trimming and J lost 8 bases, with 12 bases between them. CDR3 coding DNA: TGTGCCAGCAGCTTATTCGGGGTAGAAGAAGCTTTCTTT. It is translated as CASSLFGVEEAFF.

V is TRBV7-9 and J is TRBJ2-7, with 7 bases that match TRBD2. Germline CDR1 SEHNR, CDR2 FQNEAQ (reference sequence). V trimming: 8 bases; J trimming: 0 bases; junction bases outside the gene matches: 10. This CDR3 region has 15 residues. The CDR3 loop is CASSRGSGASYEQYF. The CDR3 DNA is TGTGCCAGCTCTCGGGGGAGCGGGGCCTCCTACGAGCAGTACTTC.

This chain joins TRBV28 and TRBJ2-7, with 10 bases that match TRBD2. Germline V lookup: CDR1 MDHEN, CDR2 SYDVKM. This CDR3 region has 14 residues. J gave up 3 bases and V 3 bases, and 2 bases lay outside the gene matches. CDR3: CASSLRLAGYEQYF. As DNA, the CDR3 is TGTGCCAGCAGTTTGAGACTAGCGGGCTACGAGCAGTACTTC.

CDR3 DNA sequence: TGCAGCGTTGAAGAAGACGGGGCGCGGACCGGGGAGCTGTTTTTT. Amino acids: CSVEEDGARTGELFF. The rearrangement links TRBV29-1 to TRBJ2-2, with D perhaps being TRBD1 or TRBD2 (5 bases each). V was clipped by 0 bases and J by 5 bases, with 13 bases between them. The CDR3 totals 15 residues. Germline values: CDR1 SQVTM, CDR2 ANQGSEA.